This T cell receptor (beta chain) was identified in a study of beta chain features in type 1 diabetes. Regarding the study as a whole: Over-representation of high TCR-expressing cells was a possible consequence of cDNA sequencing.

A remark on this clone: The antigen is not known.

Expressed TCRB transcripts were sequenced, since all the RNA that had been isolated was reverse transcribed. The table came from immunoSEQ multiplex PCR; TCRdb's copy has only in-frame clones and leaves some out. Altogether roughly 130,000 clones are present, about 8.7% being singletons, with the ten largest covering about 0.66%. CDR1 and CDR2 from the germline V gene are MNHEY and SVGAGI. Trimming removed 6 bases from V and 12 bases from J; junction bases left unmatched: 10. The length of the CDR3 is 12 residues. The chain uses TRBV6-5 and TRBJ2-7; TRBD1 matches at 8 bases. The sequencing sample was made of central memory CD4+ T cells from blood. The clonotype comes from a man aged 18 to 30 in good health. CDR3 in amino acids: CASSLGQVGMYF. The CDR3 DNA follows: TGTGCCAGCAGCCTGGGACAGGTTGGGATGTACTTC.